A selection of T cell receptor beta chains follows, all from one sample in a study of tumor-infiltrating lymphocytes in localized non-small cell lung cancer. Clones were sequenced by immunoSEQ multiplex PCR, and TCRdb holds only the in-frame ones, with some missing. This sample has around 24,000 clones, with approximately 59% found just once. Sequencing used lung tumor tissue. Receptor source: a human donor with non-small cell lung cancer. Both conserved end residues are part of each CDR3. D genes are given only for firm matches. The size entry is marked missing in some rows and otherwise reads once, few, many or a size class.

d_gene: TRBD1; abundance: -; len: 15; j_gene: TRBJ2-7; v_gene: TRBV28; CDR3nt: TGTGCCAGCAGTTTCACCGGGACAGGGGGATACGAGCAGTACTTC; CDR3aa: CASSFTGTGGYEQYF
d_gene: -; abundance: -; len: 15; j_gene: TRBJ1-4; v_gene: TRBV5-4; CDR3nt: TGTGCCAGCTCTGACCACGGTTCAACTAATGAAAAACTGTTTTTT; CDR3aa: CASSDHGSTNEKLFF
d_gene: -; abundance: -; len: 15; j_gene: TRBJ2-2; v_gene: TRBV9; CDR3nt: TGTGCCAGCAGCGTAGGGGGTAGCCTCCCCGGGGAGCTGTTTTTT; CDR3aa: CASSVGGSLPGELFF
d_gene: -; abundance: -; len: 14; j_gene: TRBJ1-5; v_gene: TRBV27; CDR3nt: TGTGCCAGCAGTTTGTTGGGGGCAGGACAGCCCCAGCATTTT; CDR3aa: CASSLLGAGQPQHF
d_gene: TRBD1; abundance: few; len: 14; j_gene: TRBJ1-4; v_gene: TRBV27; CDR3nt: TGTGCCAGCAGTAGATCGACAGGGAATGAAAAACTGTTTTTT; CDR3aa: CASSRSTGNEKLFF
d_gene: TRBD2; abundance: -; len: 18; j_gene: TRBJ2-3; v_gene: TRBV4-1; CDR3nt: TGCGCCAGCAGCCAAGATCAGGTAGCGGGACCCATTACTGATACGCAGTATTTT; CDR3aa: CASSQDQVAGPITDTQYF
d_gene: TRBD2; abundance: -; len: 20; j_gene: TRBJ2-5; v_gene: TRBV7-6; CDR3nt: TGTGCCAGCAGCCGCCCTAGTGGTGGACTAGCGGGAGTCCCCCAAGAGACCCAGTACTTC; CDR3aa: CASSRPSGGLAGVPQETQYF
d_gene: TRBD1; abundance: -; len: 14; j_gene: TRBJ1-2; v_gene: TRBV9; CDR3nt: TGTGCCAGCAGCGTAGAAGAAGGGGGCGATGGCTACACCTTC; CDR3aa: CASSVEEGGDGYTF
d_gene: -; abundance: -; len: 14; j_gene: TRBJ1-1; v_gene: TRBV5-1; CDR3nt: TGCGCCAGCAGCTTGACAGGCCAGAACACTGAAGCTTTCTTT; CDR3aa: CASSLTGQNTEAFF
d_gene: -; abundance: few; len: 12; j_gene: TRBJ2-4; v_gene: TRBV7-9; CDR3nt: TGTGCCAGCAGCTTAGGCGGAAACATTCAGTACTTC; CDR3aa: CASSLGGNIQYF
d_gene: TRBD1; abundance: -; len: 16; j_gene: TRBJ2-5; v_gene: TRBV5-1; CDR3nt: TGCGCCAGCAGCTTGGGGACAGGGGGTTTCCAAGAGACCCAGTACTTC; CDR3aa: CASSLGTGGFQETQYF
d_gene: TRBD1; abundance: -; len: 14; j_gene: TRBJ2-7; v_gene: TRBV6-5; CDR3nt: TGTGCCAGCAGCCCGGCGACAGGGGCCTACGAGCAGTACTTC; CDR3aa: CASSPATGAYEQYF
d_gene: TRBD2; abundance: -; len: 13; j_gene: TRBJ2-1; v_gene: TRBV6-7; CDR3nt: TGTGCCAGCACTTATAGCGGGCCTAATGAGCAGTTCTTC; CDR3aa: CASTYSGPNEQFF
d_gene: -; abundance: few; len: 13; j_gene: TRBJ1-2; v_gene: TRBV11-2; CDR3nt: TGTGCCAGCACCAACCGGAGGGGTGGAGGCTACACCTTC; CDR3aa: CASTNRRGGGYTF
d_gene: TRBD1; abundance: -; len: 15; j_gene: TRBJ1-2; v_gene: TRBV7-9; CDR3nt: TGTGCCAGCAGCGCCGGGACAGGCAATCTTTATGGCTACACCTTC; CDR3aa: CASSAGTGNLYGYTF
d_gene: -; abundance: few; len: 18; j_gene: TRBJ2-3; v_gene: TRBV11-2; CDR3nt: TGTGCCAGCAGCTTCGATCCCGGGACCTCCAAGGGTGGAGATACGCAGTATTTT; CDR3aa: CASSFDPGTSKGGDTQYF
d_gene: -; abundance: -; len: 16; j_gene: TRBJ2-5; v_gene: TRBV5-1; CDR3nt: TGCGCCAGCAGCTTGGGATCAGGGACCCGACAAGAGACCCAGTACTTC; CDR3aa: CASSLGSGTRQETQYF
d_gene: -; abundance: -; len: 15; j_gene: TRBJ1-3; v_gene: TRBV5-1; CDR3nt: TGCGCCAGCAGCTTGGGGGCGTTCTCTGGAAACACCATATATTTT; CDR3aa: CASSLGAFSGNTIYF
d_gene: TRBD1; abundance: once; len: 15; j_gene: TRBJ2-7; v_gene: TRBV28; CDR3nt: TGTGCCAGCACGGAGGGGGGGACAGGGTTATTGGAGCAGTACTTC; CDR3aa: CASTEGGTGLLEQYF
d_gene: -; abundance: few; len: 15; j_gene: TRBJ2-4; v_gene: TRBV5-6; CDR3nt: TGTGCCAGCAGCTTGTTAAGTCCAGGCAAAAACATTCAGTACTTC; CDR3aa: CASSLLSPGKNIQYF
d_gene: -; abundance: -; len: 13; j_gene: TRBJ2-7; v_gene: TRBV25-1; CDR3nt: TGTGCCAGCCGTTGGGACAACACCTACGAGCAGTACTTC; CDR3aa: CASRWDNTYEQYF
d_gene: -; abundance: -; len: 14; j_gene: TRBJ2-7; v_gene: TRBV7-2; CDR3nt: TGTGCCAGCAGCTTAGGGGGATACTCCTACGAGCAGTACTTC; CDR3aa: CASSLGGYSYEQYF
d_gene: TRBD1; abundance: -; len: 15; j_gene: TRBJ2-3; v_gene: TRBV10-3; CDR3nt: TGTGCCATCAACTACGGGACAGGGGGCACAGATACGCAGTATTTT; CDR3aa: CAINYGTGGTDTQYF
d_gene: -; abundance: -; len: 15; j_gene: TRBJ2-1; v_gene: TRBV12-5; CDR3nt: TGTGCTAGTGGTTTGGTTTATGAGGGACTCAATGAGCAGTTCTTC; CDR3aa: CASGLVYEGLNEQFF
d_gene: -; abundance: -; len: 15; j_gene: TRBJ2-1; v_gene: TRBV2; CDR3nt: TGTGCCAGCAGTGAAGTTTGGGCAGGGAAGGCTGAGCAGTTCTTC; CDR3aa: CASSEVWAGKAEQFF
d_gene: TRBD1; abundance: -; len: 14; j_gene: TRBJ1-2; v_gene: TRBV19; CDR3nt: TGTGCCAGTAGAGGGACAGGGGATGACTATGGCTACACCTTC; CDR3aa: CASRGTGDDYGYTF
d_gene: -; abundance: -; len: 13; j_gene: TRBJ2-7; v_gene: TRBV6-1; CDR3nt: TGTGCCAGTGGTGGCCCACCGGGGTACGAGCAGTACTTC; CDR3aa: CASGGPPGYEQYF
d_gene: -; abundance: -; len: 15; j_gene: TRBJ1-2; v_gene: TRBV4-1; CDR3nt: TGCGCCAGCAGCCAAGATCTAGTCAGATACTATGGCTACACCTTC; CDR3aa: CASSQDLVRYYGYTF
d_gene: TRBD2; abundance: -; len: 16; j_gene: TRBJ2-5; v_gene: TRBV2; CDR3nt: TGTGCCAGCAAAACTAGCGCCTTGTTATGGGGGGAGACCCAGTACTTC; CDR3aa: CASKTSALLWGETQYF
d_gene: TRBD2; abundance: -; len: 16; j_gene: TRBJ2-5; v_gene: TRBV14; CDR3nt: TGTGCCAGCAGCTTAAGGACTAGCGGGAGGTGGGAGACCCAGTACTTC; CDR3aa: CASSLRTSGRWETQYF
d_gene: -; abundance: once; len: 15; j_gene: TRBJ2-2; v_gene: TRBV7-2; CDR3nt: TGTGCCAGCAGCAATAGGGGGCGGGAGACCGGGGAGCTGTTTTTT; CDR3aa: CASSNRGRETGELFF
d_gene: -; abundance: medium-sized; len: 14; j_gene: TRBJ1-2; v_gene: TRBV28; CDR3nt: TGTGCCAGCAGTGTAAAGACTCAGCTCTTGGGCTACACCTTC; CDR3aa: CASSVKTQLLGYTF
d_gene: -; abundance: once; len: 15; j_gene: TRBJ2-2; v_gene: TRBV25-1; CDR3nt: TGTGCCAGCAGTGACGCGGTTAAGAACACCGGGGAGCTGTTTTTT; CDR3aa: CASSDAVKNTGELFF
d_gene: -; abundance: few; len: 13; j_gene: TRBJ1-2; v_gene: TRBV5-4; CDR3nt: TGTGCCAGCAGCTTGGAGGGGCTCCGGGGCTACACCTTC; CDR3aa: CASSLEGLRGYTF
d_gene: -; abundance: few; len: 13; j_gene: TRBJ1-1; v_gene: TRBV2; CDR3nt: TGTGCCAGCCTGTCGACAGGGAACACTGAAGCTTTCTTT; CDR3aa: CASLSTGNTEAFF
d_gene: -; abundance: -; len: 11; j_gene: TRBJ1-2; v_gene: TRBV20-1; CDR3nt: TGCAGTGCCCCCTCAGTCTATGGCTACACCTTC; CDR3aa: CSAPSVYGYTF
d_gene: -; abundance: -; len: 13; j_gene: TRBJ2-1; v_gene: TRBV6-6; CDR3nt: TGTGCCAGCCTCGCTCTAGTTTACAATGAGCAGTTCTTC; CDR3aa: CASLALVYNEQFF
d_gene: -; abundance: -; len: 13; j_gene: TRBJ2-3; v_gene: TRBV5-6; CDR3nt: TGTGCCAGCAGCTTGGCCTCAGCGCTTACGCAGTATTTT; CDR3aa: CASSLASALTQYF
d_gene: -; abundance: -; len: 13; j_gene: TRBJ1-5; v_gene: TRBV7-2; CDR3nt: TGTGCCAGCAGCGCGGACGGGGGCAGGCCCCAGCATTTT; CDR3aa: CASSADGGRPQHF
d_gene: -; abundance: -; len: 12; j_gene: TRBJ1-3; v_gene: TRBV30; CDR3nt: TGTGCCTGGAGTCGGGACGGAAACACCATATATTTT; CDR3aa: CAWSRDGNTIYF
d_gene: -; abundance: -; len: 16; j_gene: TRBJ1-2; v_gene: TRBV7-9; CDR3nt: TGTGCCAGCAGCTTAGAGTGGACAGCCTACATGCGTGGCTACACCTTC; CDR3aa: CASSLEWTAYMRGYTF
d_gene: -; abundance: once; len: 14; j_gene: TRBJ2-1; v_gene: TRBV7-9; CDR3nt: TGTGCCAGCAGCTCGGGACTGGGCTACAATGAGCAGTTCTTC; CDR3aa: CASSSGLGYNEQFF
d_gene: TRBD1; abundance: -; len: 15; j_gene: TRBJ1-1; v_gene: TRBV29-1; CDR3nt: TGCAGCGTTGTTAGGACAGGGGGAATGGACACTGAAGCTTTCTTT; CDR3aa: CSVVRTGGMDTEAFF
d_gene: -; abundance: few; len: 13; j_gene: TRBJ1-2; v_gene: TRBV5-1; CDR3nt: TGCGCCAGCAGCCCGGACGGAAACTATGGCTACACCTTC; CDR3aa: CASSPDGNYGYTF
d_gene: TRBD1; abundance: -; len: 14; j_gene: TRBJ2-7; v_gene: TRBV11-2; CDR3nt: TGTGCCAGCAGCCTCGGGACAGAGGCCTACGAGCAGTACTTC; CDR3aa: CASSLGTEAYEQYF
d_gene: -; abundance: -; len: 13; j_gene: TRBJ1-1; v_gene: TRBV6-6; CDR3nt: TGTGCCAGCTATATAACCCGGGGCACTGAAGCTTTCTTT; CDR3aa: CASYITRGTEAFF
d_gene: -; abundance: -; len: 17; j_gene: TRBJ2-1; v_gene: TRBV30; CDR3nt: TGTGCCTGGTCTCTAGCGCGGACGTCACGCTCCTACAATGAGCAGTTCTTC; CDR3aa: CAWSLARTSRSYNEQFF
d_gene: -; abundance: few; len: 13; j_gene: TRBJ1-5; v_gene: TRBV6-5; CDR3nt: TGTGCCAGCAGTTCGGGGGGCGGTCAGCCCCAGCATTTT; CDR3aa: CASSSGGGQPQHF
d_gene: TRBD2; abundance: -; len: 18; j_gene: TRBJ2-5; v_gene: TRBV28; CDR3nt: TGTGCCAGCAGCCCCGCCCCGCGACTAGCGGGGCTACAAGAGACCCAGTACTTC; CDR3aa: CASSPAPRLAGLQETQYF
d_gene: -; abundance: -; len: 13; j_gene: TRBJ2-7; v_gene: TRBV6-5; CDR3nt: TGTGCCAGCAGTTTAACAGGGCCCTACGAGCAGTACTTC; CDR3aa: CASSLTGPYEQYF
d_gene: -; abundance: -; len: 13; j_gene: TRBJ2-5; v_gene: TRBV7-2; CDR3nt: TGTGCCAGCAGCGCCGTGAGGGGTGGGACCCAGTACTTC; CDR3aa: CASSAVRGGTQYF
d_gene: -; abundance: -; len: 14; j_gene: TRBJ2-5; v_gene: TRBV18; CDR3nt: TGTGCCAGCTCAGCTAATGGGGGCGGAGAGACCCAGTACTTC; CDR3aa: CASSANGGGETQYF
d_gene: TRBD2; abundance: few; len: 16; j_gene: TRBJ2-1; v_gene: TRBV15; CDR3nt: TGTGCCACCAGCAGAGATTTTAGCGGGAGGGCCAATGAGCAGTTCTTC; CDR3aa: CATSRDFSGRANEQFF
d_gene: TRBD1; abundance: -; len: 15; j_gene: TRBJ1-1; v_gene: TRBV5-4; CDR3nt: TGTGCCAGCAGCCACAAGGGACAGGGAGACACTGAAGCTTTCTTT; CDR3aa: CASSHKGQGDTEAFF
d_gene: -; abundance: -; len: 13; j_gene: TRBJ2-7; v_gene: TRBV7-9; CDR3nt: TGTGCCAGCAGCTTGGTCCCGGAATACGAGCAGTACTTC; CDR3aa: CASSLVPEYEQYF
d_gene: -; abundance: -; len: 15; j_gene: TRBJ1-1; v_gene: TRBV19; CDR3nt: TGTGCCAGTAGCGAGAGACCCTCCCGGAACACTGAAGCTTTCTTT; CDR3aa: CASSERPSRNTEAFF